The following is a T cell receptor (beta chain) sequence with its context. Its antigen is as yet unknown. This sample was included in a study of cytomegalovirus exposure and HLA in healthy donors. General observations from the study: Three chains tied to CMV proved CMV antigen-specific in vitro. Trimming of TCR beta V- and J-genes showed a link, identified in a later analysis, to a missense DCLRE1C variant. Later on, an analysis showed TCR association rates differing by HLA locus, with DRB1 the most and HLA-C the fewest.

All donors participated as healthy donors of bone marrow. PCR primers comprised 60 Vbeta and 13 Jbeta primers. Method: immunoSEQ multiplex PCR; TCRdb's copy keeps in-frame clones and lacks some. The sample has some 200,000 clones, more than 65% seen once. This CDR3 has 14 amino acids. Between the trimmed V and J ends, which lost 11 bases and 0 bases, there was a span of 16 bases. Germline CDR1 and CDR2: SNHLY and FYNNEI. The receptor comes from a girl aged 10 to 17 in good health and CMV-seropositive. The J gene is TRBJ1-1, the V gene TRBV2; D remains unclear. The sequencing input was PBMCs. The CDR3 loop is CASLNGGLNTEAFF. The CDR3, as DNA: TGTGCCTCCCTAAACGGAGGCTTGAACACTGAAGCTTTCTTT.